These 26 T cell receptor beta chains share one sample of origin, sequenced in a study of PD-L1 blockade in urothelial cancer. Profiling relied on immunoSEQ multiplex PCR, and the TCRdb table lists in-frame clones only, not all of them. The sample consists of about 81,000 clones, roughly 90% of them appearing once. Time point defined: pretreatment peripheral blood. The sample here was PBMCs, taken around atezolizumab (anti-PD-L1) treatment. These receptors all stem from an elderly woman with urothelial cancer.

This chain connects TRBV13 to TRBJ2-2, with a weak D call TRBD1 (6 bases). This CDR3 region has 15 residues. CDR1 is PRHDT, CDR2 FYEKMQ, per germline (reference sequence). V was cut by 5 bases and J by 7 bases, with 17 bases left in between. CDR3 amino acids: CASSPTYRVGGELFF. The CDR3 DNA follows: TGTGCCAGCAGCCCTACCTACAGGGTTGGCGGGGAGCTGTTTTTT.

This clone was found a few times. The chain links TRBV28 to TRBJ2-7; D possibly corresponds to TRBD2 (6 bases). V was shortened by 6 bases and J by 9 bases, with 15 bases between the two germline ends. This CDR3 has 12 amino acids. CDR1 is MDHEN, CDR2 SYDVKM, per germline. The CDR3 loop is CASRPTSFVQYF. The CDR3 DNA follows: TGTGCCAGCAGACCGACTAGTTTTGTGCAGTACTTC.

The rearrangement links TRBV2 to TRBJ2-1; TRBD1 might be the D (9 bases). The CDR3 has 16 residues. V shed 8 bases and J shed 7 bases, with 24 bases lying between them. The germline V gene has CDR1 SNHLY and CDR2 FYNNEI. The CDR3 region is CASGRGTGTSQNEQFF. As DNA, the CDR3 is TGTGCCAGCGGGAGGGGGACAGGGACTAGTCAAAATGAGCAGTTCTTC. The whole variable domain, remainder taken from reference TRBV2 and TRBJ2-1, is EPEVTQTPSHQVTQMGQEVILRCVPISNHLYFYWYRQILGQKVEFLVSFYNNEISEKSEIFDDQFSVERPDGSNFTLKIRSTKLEDSAMYFCASGRGTGTSQNEQFFGPGTRLTVL.

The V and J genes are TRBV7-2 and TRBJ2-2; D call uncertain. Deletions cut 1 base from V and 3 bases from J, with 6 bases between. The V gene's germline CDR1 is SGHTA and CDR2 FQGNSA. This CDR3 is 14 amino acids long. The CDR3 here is CASSLGPHTGELFF. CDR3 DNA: TGTGCCAGCAGCTTAGGGCCTCACACCGGGGAGCTGTTTTTT.

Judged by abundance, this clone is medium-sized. In DNA, the CDR3 is TGTGCCAGCAGAACCGGGACAGGGAGGGAGTATGGTCAGCCCCAGCATTTT. Its protein product is CASRTGTGREYGQPQHF. This chain uses TRBV28 with TRBJ1-5, with 9 bases aligning to TRBD1. The CDR3 has 17 residues. Germline lookup yields CDR1 MDHEN and CDR2 SYDVKM. Trimming took 6 bases from V and 6 from J; bases not matched to a gene: 15.

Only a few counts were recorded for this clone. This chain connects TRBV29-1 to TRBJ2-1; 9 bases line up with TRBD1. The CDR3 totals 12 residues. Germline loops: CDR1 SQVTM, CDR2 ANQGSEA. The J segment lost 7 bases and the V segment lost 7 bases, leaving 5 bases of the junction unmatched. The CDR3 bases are TGCAGCGGGGACAGGGCGGGTAATGAGCAGTTCTTC. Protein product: CSGDRAGNEQFF.

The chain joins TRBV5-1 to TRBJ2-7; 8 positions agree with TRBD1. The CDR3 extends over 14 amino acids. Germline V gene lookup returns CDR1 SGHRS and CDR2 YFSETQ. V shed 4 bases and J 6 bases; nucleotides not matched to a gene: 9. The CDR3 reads CASSGSGQAREQYF. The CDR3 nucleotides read TGCGCCAGCAGCGGTTCGGGACAGGCCCGCGAGCAGTACTTC.

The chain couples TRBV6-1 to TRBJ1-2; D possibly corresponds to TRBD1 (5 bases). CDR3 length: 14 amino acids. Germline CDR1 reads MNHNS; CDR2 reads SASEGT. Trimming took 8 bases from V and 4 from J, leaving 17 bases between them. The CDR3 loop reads CASDLRGDGYGYTF. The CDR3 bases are TGTGCCAGCGATCTGCGGGGGGACGGCTATGGCTACACCTTC.

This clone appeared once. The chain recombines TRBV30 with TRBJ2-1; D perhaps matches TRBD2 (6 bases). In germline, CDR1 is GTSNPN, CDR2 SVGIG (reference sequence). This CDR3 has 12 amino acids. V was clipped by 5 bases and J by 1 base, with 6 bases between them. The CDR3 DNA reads TGTGCCTGGGGGGGGTCCTACAATGAGCAGTTCTTC. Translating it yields CAWGGSYNEQFF.

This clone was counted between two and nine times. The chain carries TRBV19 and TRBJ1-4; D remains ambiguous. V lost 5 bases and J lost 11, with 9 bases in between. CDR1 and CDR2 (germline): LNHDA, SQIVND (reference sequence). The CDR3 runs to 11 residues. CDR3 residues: CASSETFKLFF. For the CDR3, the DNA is TGTGCCAGTAGTGAGACATTTAAACTGTTTTTT.

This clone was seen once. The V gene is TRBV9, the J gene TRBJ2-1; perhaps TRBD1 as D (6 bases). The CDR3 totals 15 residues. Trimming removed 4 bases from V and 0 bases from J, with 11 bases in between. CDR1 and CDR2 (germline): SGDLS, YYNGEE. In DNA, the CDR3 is TGTGCCAGCAGCAAGGACAGTCTCTCCTACAATGAGCAGTTCTTC. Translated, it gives CASSKDSLSYNEQFF.

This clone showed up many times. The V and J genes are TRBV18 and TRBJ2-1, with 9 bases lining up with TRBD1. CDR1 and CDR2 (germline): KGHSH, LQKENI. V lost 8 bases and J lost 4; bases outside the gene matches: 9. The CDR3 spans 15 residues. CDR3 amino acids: CASLPGQGFYNEQFF. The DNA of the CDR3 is TGTGCCAGCCTACCGGGACAGGGCTTTTACAATGAGCAGTTCTTC.

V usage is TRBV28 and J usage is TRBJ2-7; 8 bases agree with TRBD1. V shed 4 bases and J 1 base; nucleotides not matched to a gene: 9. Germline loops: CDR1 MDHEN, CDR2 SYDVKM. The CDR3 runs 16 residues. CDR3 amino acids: CASSSDNRGRSYEQYF. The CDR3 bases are TGTGCCAGCAGTTCAGATAACAGGGGGAGGTCCTACGAGCAGTACTTC. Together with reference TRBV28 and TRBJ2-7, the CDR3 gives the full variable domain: DVKVTQSSRYLVKRTGEKVFLECVQDMDHENMFWYRQDPGLGLRLIYFSYDVKMKEKGDIPEGYSVSREKKERFSLILESASTNQTSMYLCASSSDNRGRSYEQYFGPGTRLTVT.

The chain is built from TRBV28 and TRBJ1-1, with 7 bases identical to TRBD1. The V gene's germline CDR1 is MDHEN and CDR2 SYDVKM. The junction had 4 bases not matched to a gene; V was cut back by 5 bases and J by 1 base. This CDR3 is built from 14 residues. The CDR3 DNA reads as TGTGCCAGCAGTCGGCGGACAGGGAACACTGAAGCTTTCTTT. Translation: CASSRRTGNTEAFF.

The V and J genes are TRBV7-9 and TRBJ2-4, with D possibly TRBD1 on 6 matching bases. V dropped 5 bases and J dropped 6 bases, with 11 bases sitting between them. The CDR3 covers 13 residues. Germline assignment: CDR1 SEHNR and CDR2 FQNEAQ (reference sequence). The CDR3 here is CASSRGGANIQYF. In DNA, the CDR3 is TGTGCCAGCAGCCGAGGGGGAGCAAACATTCAGTACTTC. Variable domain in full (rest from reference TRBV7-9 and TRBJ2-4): DTGVSQNPRHKITKRGQNVTFRCDPISEHNRLYWYRQTLGQGPEFLTYFQNEAQLEKSRLLSDRFSAERPKGSFSTLEIQRTEQGDSAMYLCASSRGGANIQYFGAGTRLSVL.

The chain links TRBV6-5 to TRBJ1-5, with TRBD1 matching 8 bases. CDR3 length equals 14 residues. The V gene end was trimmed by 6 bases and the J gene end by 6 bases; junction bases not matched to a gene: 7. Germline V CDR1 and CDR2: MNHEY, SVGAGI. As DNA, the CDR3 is TGTGCCAGCAGCTCAGGGGGCGGACGTCAGCCCCAGCATTTT. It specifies CASSSGGGRQPQHF.

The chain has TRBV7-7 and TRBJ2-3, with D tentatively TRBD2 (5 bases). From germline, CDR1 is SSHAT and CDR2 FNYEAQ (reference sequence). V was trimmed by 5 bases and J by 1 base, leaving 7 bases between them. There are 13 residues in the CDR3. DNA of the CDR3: TGTGCCAGCAGCGCGGGTGGCACAGATACGCAGTATTTT. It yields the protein CASSAGGTDTQYF.

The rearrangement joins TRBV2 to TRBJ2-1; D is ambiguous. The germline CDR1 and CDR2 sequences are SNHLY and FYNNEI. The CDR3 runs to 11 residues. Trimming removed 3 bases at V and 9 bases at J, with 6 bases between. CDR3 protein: CASSEAFEQFF. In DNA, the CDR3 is TGTGCCAGCAGTGAGGCCTTTGAGCAGTTCTTC.

Written as DNA, the CDR3 is TGTGCCACCAGCAGTTTTCCGGGACAGGGGTCGAACACCGGGGAGCTGTTTTTT. Translated, it gives CATSSFPGQGSNTGELFF. The V call is TRBV15, the J call TRBJ2-2, with 10 bases identical to TRBD1. Germline CDR1 and CDR2: LNHNV and YYDKDF (reference sequence). CDR3 length equals 18 residues. V lost 3 bases and J lost 0; bases outside the gene matches: 7.

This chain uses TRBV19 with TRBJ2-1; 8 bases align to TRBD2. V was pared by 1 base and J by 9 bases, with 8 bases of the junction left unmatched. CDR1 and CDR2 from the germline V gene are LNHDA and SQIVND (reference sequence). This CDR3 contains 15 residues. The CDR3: CASSIAGGPVGEQFF. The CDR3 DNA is TGTGCCAGTAGTATAGCGGGAGGGCCTGTGGGTGAGCAGTTCTTC.

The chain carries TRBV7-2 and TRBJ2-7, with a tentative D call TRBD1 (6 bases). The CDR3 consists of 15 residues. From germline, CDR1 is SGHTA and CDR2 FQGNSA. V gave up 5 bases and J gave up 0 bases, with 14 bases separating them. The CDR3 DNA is TGTGCCAGCAGCCTACAGGGATCCATCTCCTACGAGCAGTACTTC. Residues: CASSLQGSISYEQYF.

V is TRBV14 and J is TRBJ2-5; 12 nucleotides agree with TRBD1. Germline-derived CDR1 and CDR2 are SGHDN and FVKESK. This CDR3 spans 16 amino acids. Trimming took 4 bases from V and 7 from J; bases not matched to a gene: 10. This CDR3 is CASSPLGGQGAVTQYF. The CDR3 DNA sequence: TGTGCCAGCAGCCCCCTGGGGGGACAGGGGGCTGTGACCCAGTACTTC.

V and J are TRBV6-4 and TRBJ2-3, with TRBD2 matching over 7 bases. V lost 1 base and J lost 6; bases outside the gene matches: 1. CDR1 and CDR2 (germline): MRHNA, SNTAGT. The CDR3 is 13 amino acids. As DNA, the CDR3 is TGTGCCAGCAGTGACTGGGGGGGGGATACGCAGTATTTT. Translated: CASSDWGGDTQYF.

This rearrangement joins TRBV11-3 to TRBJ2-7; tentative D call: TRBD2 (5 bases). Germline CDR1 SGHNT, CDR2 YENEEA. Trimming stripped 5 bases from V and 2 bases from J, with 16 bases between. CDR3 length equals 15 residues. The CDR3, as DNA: TGTGCCAGCAGCCTAGGAGCGGAAGCTGCCTACGAGCAGTACTTC. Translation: CASSLGAEAAYEQYF.

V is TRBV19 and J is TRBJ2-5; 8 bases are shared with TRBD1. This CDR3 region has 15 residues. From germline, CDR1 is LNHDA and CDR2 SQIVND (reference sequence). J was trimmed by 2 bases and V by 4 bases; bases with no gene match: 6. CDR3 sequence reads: CASSTLDRGQETQYF. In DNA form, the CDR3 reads TGTGCCAGTAGTACCCTAGACAGGGGACAAGAGACCCAGTACTTC.

In nucleotides, the CDR3 is TGTGCCAGCAGCGTAGGGCCAGGGGGCAATTACGAGCAGTACTTC. It yields the protein CASSVGPGGNYEQYF. The chain carries TRBV9 and TRBJ2-7; TRBD1 matches 8 bases. Germline V gene sequence: CDR1 SGDLS, CDR2 YYNGEE. This CDR3 has 15 amino acids. Trimming removed 0 bases from V and 4 bases from J; junction bases left unmatched: 6.